Sequencing of this T cell receptor (beta chain) was carried out in a study of control samples from healthy donors and cancer patients. Some clones are missing from TCRdb's copy, which holds only in-frame ones; the method was immunoSEQ multiplex PCR. The table includes about 120,000 clones, around 87% detected once. A word on this clone: This CDR3 is also generated by other DNA sequences in the sample.

V was cut by 2 bases and J by 2 bases, with 7 bases left in between. CDR3 size: 13 residues. CDR1 and CDR2 from the germline V gene are SGHRS and YFSETQ. This TCR derives from a man aged 60 to 75 in good health. This chain connects TRBV5-1 to TRBJ1-1, with no clear D. The sequencing sample was made of blood. The CDR3, as DNA: TGCGCCAGCAGCTTCGCCGGAAACACTGAAGCTTTCTTT. It encodes CASSFAGNTEAFF.